This T cell receptor (beta chain) was profiled in a study of vaccination and CD4 T cells after COVID-19. Study-wide results and caveats: For convalescent patients, a median 86.3% of reactive clones surfaced exclusively after vaccination. Relatively small numbers of convalescent patients were studied, with no early post-infection timepoints included.

Details on this clonotype: As yet, its antigen is unknown.

Treatment of the sample: approximately 11-day PBMC culture with coronavirus spike peptide pools or control peptides (ViraFEST assay). Cell culture was performed with roughly 2 million PBMCs per well in the presence of about 10 IU/ml IL-2 and around 9 ug/ml peptide pools. Fresh IL-2 medium was used to replace half of the medium on days 3 and 7. At the Johns Hopkins FTIC core, DNA taken from cultured CD4+ T cells was sequenced by way of the Oncomine TCR Beta short-read assay. TCRdb re-derived calls from the PCR reads in MiXCR, one entry per CDR3 protein. The table records 9,500 to 12,000 distinct CDR3 sequences, 25% of them present only once. The sample was CD4+ T cells from blood, cultured in vitro, taken after SARS-CoV-2 vaccination. The clonotype comes from a human donor who had recovered from COVID-19.

The CDR3 region has the DNA TGTGCCAGCAGCGCTAGTTCCGGAAACATTCAGTACTTC. Translated, it gives CASSASSGNIQYF. The chain links TRBV7-3 to TRBJ2-4; D is ambiguous. CDR3 size: 13 residues. The V and J ends lost 5 bases and 6 bases respectively, with 11 bases between them. The germline CDR1 and CDR2 sequences are SGHTA and FQGTGA.